Listed here are 20 T cell receptor beta chains from one sample, sequenced in a study of shared clonotypes between healthy human individuals. Sequencing used immunoSEQ multiplex PCR; TCRdb keeps in-frame clones, though not all of them. The data show about 480,000 clones, approximately 79% seen once. The source material was PBMCs. These receptors came from a middle-aged woman in good health. Some clones in this sample may be carry-over from other donors' samples.

V usage is TRBV27 and J usage is TRBJ2-1; D tentatively fits TRBD1 or TRBD2 (5 bases each). CDR1 is MNHEY and CDR2 is SMNVEV in the germline V gene (reference sequence). V was clipped by 3 bases and J by 13 bases, with 13 bases between them. The CDR3 has 12 residues. The CDR3 DNA reads TGTGCCAGCAGTTTCACGGGACGGGTACAGTTCTTC. It specifies CASSFTGRVQFF.

In this sample, this clone turned up many times. The chain carries TRBV30 and TRBJ2-7; 8 bases are shared with TRBD2. The length of the CDR3 is 15 residues. Trimming cost V 3 bases and J 2 bases; bases outside gene matches: 9. Germline CDR1 GTSNPN, CDR2 SVGIG (reference sequence). Here the CDR3 reads CAWSLGLAGTYEQYF. CDR3 nucleotide sequence: TGTGCCTGGAGCCTCGGACTAGCCGGGACCTACGAGCAGTACTTC.

This clone was observed a single time. The rearrangement links TRBV28 to TRBJ2-2; 8 bases agree with TRBD2. Germline V gene lookup returns CDR1 MDHEN and CDR2 SYDVKM. The CDR3 has 16 residues. The trim removed 4 bases at V and 5 bases at J, leaving 9 bases unmatched. The CDR3 spells CASSSLGTSGTGELFF. The CDR3 nucleotides are TGTGCCAGCAGTTCCCTTGGGACTAGTGGGACCGGGGAGCTGTTTTTT.

The CDR3, as DNA: TGTGCCAGCAGCTTAGATCCGGGAGATACGCAGTATTTT. This encodes CASSLDPGDTQYF. The chain joins TRBV7-9 to TRBJ2-3; D is undetermined. This CDR3 has 13 residues. Germline V CDR1 and CDR2: SEHNR, FQNEAQ (reference sequence). V lost 1 base and J lost 5, with 7 bases in between.

The chain combines TRBV19 with TRBJ1-1, with TRBD1 identical over 8 bases. The germline V gene has CDR1 LNHDA and CDR2 SQIVND (reference sequence). This CDR3 region has 13 residues. With V trimmed by 7 bases and J by 4 bases, 5 bases remained unmatched. CDR3 region: CASTQGARTEAFF. The DNA of the CDR3 is TGTGCCAGTACCCAGGGGGCACGCACTGAAGCTTTCTTT.

The chain combines TRBV29-1 with TRBJ1-1; 8 bases agree with TRBD1. The CDR3 length is 14 residues. J gave up 4 bases and V 7 bases, and 11 bases lay outside the gene matches. Germline CDR1 reads SQVTM; CDR2 reads ANQGSEA. CDR3 coding DNA: TGCAGCGCAACCGGGACAGGTTCGGTCACTGAAGCTTTCTTT. Residues: CSATGTGSVTEAFF.

The CDR3 protein is CASTADFYGYTF. The CDR3 DNA follows: TGTGCCAGCACTGCAGACTTCTATGGCTACACCTTC. The rearrangement uses TRBV28 and TRBJ1-2; D remains unclear. This CDR3 is built from 12 residues. Germline V CDR1 and CDR2: MDHEN, SYDVKM. V was trimmed by 7 bases and J by 4 bases, leaving 10 bases between them.

The J gene is TRBJ2-2, the V gene TRBV6-4; D is perhaps TRBD1 or TRBD2 (5 bases each). V shed 0 bases and J shed 5 bases, with 13 bases lying between them. Germline V gene lookup returns CDR1 MRHNA and CDR2 SNTAGT. The CDR3 has 16 amino acids. CDR3 residues: CASSDSPGTQTGELFF. In DNA, the CDR3 is TGTGCCAGCAGTGACTCCCCCGGGACCCAGACCGGGGAGCTGTTTTTT.

The count of this clone is one. The V gene is TRBV4-1, the J gene TRBJ2-1, with 9 bases matching TRBD2. The CDR3 is 14 residues long. Unmatched junction bases numbered 1, after V lost 3 bases and J lost 4 bases. CDR1 is MGHRA, CDR2 YSYEKL, per germline. CDR3 loop: CASSQGLAYNEQFF. In DNA, the CDR3 is TGCGCCAGCAGCCAGGGACTAGCTTACAATGAGCAGTTCTTC.

Notes on this clone: This sample also contains other DNA sequences that code for the same CDR3. V and J are TRBV15 and TRBJ2-5; 16 positions match TRBD2. The germline V gene encodes CDR1 LNHNV and CDR2 YYDKDF (reference sequence). With V trimmed by 3 bases and J by 2 bases, 0 bases remained unmatched. The CDR3 has 16 residues. The CDR3 coding sequence is TGTGCCACCAGCAGGGGACTAGCGGGAGGGCAAGAGACCCAGTACTTC. Its translation is CATSRGLAGGQETQYF.

As to this clone: A clone one base away is much larger, so this may be a read error. J is TRBJ2-2 and V is TRBV29-1; maybe TRBD2 (7 bases). Per the germline V gene, CDR1 is SQVTM and CDR2 is ANQGSEA. This CDR3 contains 14 residues. In nucleotides, the CDR3 is TGCAGCGCTGGGCGGGGAGGGGACACCGGGAAGCTGTTTTTT. Its translation: CSAGRGGDTGKLFF.

The CDR3 sequence: CASSRTSGTSTDTQYF. DNA for the CDR3: TGTGCCAGCAGCCGAACATCCGGGACTAGCACAGATACGCAGTATTTT. The chain is built from TRBV7-2 and TRBJ2-3, with D perhaps matching TRBD2 (6 bases). The CDR3 totals 16 residues. Looked up from germline, CDR1 is SGHTA and CDR2 is FQGNSA. The germline V and J ends were trimmed by 5 bases and 0 bases, with 15 bases remaining between them.

V gene TRBV19 combines with J gene TRBJ1-2, with D possibly being TRBD1 (5 bases). The germline gives CDR1 LNHDA, CDR2 SQIVND (reference sequence). This CDR3 is built from 15 residues. Trimming pared 5 bases from V and 0 bases from J, leaving 13 bases between. The CDR3 here is CASSLQGPANYGYTF. For the CDR3, the DNA is TGTGCCAGTAGTCTTCAGGGTCCCGCTAACTATGGCTACACCTTC.

This rearrangement joins TRBV29-1 to TRBJ2-1, with 8 bases that match TRBD2. The V and J ends lost 2 bases and 4 bases, in that order; junction bases with no gene match: 1. The germline V gene has CDR1 SQVTM and CDR2 ANQGSEA. The CDR3 runs to 13 residues. Written as DNA, the CDR3 is TGCAGCGTTGAAACGGGGGGGTACAATGAGCAGTTCTTC. Translation: CSVETGGYNEQFF.

The chain recombines TRBV15 with TRBJ1-4; 10 positions agree with TRBD1. The CDR3 loop spans 17 amino acids. With V trimmed by 3 bases and J by 2 bases, 6 bases remained unmatched. Germline V gene lookup returns CDR1 LNHNV and CDR2 YYDKDF (reference sequence). The CDR3 here is CATSRDRGDPTNEKLFF. As DNA, the CDR3 is TGTGCCACCAGCAGGGACAGGGGGGATCCGACTAATGAAAAACTGTTTTTT.

The chain recombines TRBV15 with TRBJ1-4; TRBD1 matches 11 bases. V was clipped by 3 bases and J by 8 bases; unmatched bases: 5. Germline V gene data show CDR1 as LNHNV and CDR2 as YYDKDF (reference sequence). CDR3 size: 15 residues. CDR3 loop: CATSSLGQGGEKLFF. Here the CDR3 DNA reads TGTGCCACCAGCAGTCTGGGACAGGGGGGAGAAAAACTGTTTTTT.

Turning to this clone: Other nucleotide sequences in the sample specify the same CDR3. The chain has TRBV18 and TRBJ1-3; weak D call: TRBD1 (5 bases). Germline V gene lookup returns CDR1 KGHSH and CDR2 LQKENI. The CDR3 covers 15 residues. V lost 2 bases, J lost 2 bases, and 10 bases lay in between. CDR3 in DNA: TGTGCCAGCTCACCATCGGGGGTCCCTGGAAACACCATATATTTT. This translates into CASSPSGVPGNTIYF.

V gene TRBV5-4 combines with J gene TRBJ2-7; D is uncertain. The ends were cut back, 3 bases at V and 5 bases at J, with 15 bases in the middle. The CDR3 loop spans 14 amino acids. Germline loops: CDR1 SGHNT, CDR2 YYREEE (reference sequence). This CDR3 reads CASSWNTKSDEQYF. The CDR3 nucleotides read TGTGCCAGCAGCTGGAACACCAAATCCGACGAGCAGTACTTC.

The rearrangement uses TRBV7-8 and TRBJ2-7; TRBD1 is a possible D gene (6 bases). This CDR3 is built from 19 residues. Germline V gene data show CDR1 as SGHVS and CDR2 as FQNEAQ. Trimming took off 1 base at V and 2 bases at J, with 24 bases between the two ends. The CDR3 spells CASSLERFFSGQHAYEQYF. CDR3 DNA sequence: TGTGCCAGCAGCTTAGAAAGATTCTTTTCTGGACAGCACGCCTACGAGCAGTACTTC. The whole variable domain, remainder taken from reference TRBV7-8 and TRBJ2-7, is GAGVSQSPRYKVAKRGQDVALRCDPISGHVSLFWYQQALGQGPEFLTYFQNEAQLDKSGLPSDRFFAERPEGSVSTLKIQRTQQEDSAVYLCASSLERFFSGQHAYEQYFGPGTRLTVT.

V gene TRBV27 combines with J gene TRBJ2-7, with TRBD1 matching over 9 bases. The CDR3 runs 14 residues. Trimming cost V 4 bases and J 7 bases; bases outside gene matches: 8. Looked up from germline, CDR1 is MNHEY and CDR2 is SMNVEV (reference sequence). The CDR3: CASSSPGTGTEQYF. The CDR3 DNA reads TGTGCCAGCAGTTCACCCGGGACAGGGACTGAGCAGTACTTC.